These 11 T cell receptor beta chains were sequenced from one sample in a study of tumor-infiltrating lymphocytes in primary liver carcinoma. TCR beta cDNA was prepared out of roughly 520 ng total RNA by means of a constant-region primer. Three rounds of nested multiplex PCR with slightly modified ARM-PCR produced TCR beta libraries. A C-beta reverse primer and TRBV1-TRBV30 forward primers served in each of the first two PCR rounds, at 10 cycles apiece. Via MiXCR, TCRdb re-called the multiplex PCR reads, giving one row per CDR3 protein. This sample has under 200,000 distinct CDR3 sequences, with over 80% found just once. Co-extracting RNA and DNA was done with roughly 17-31 mg of unsorted bulk tissue as input. The sample comprised tumor tissue from primary liver carcinoma. The receptors derive from a middle-aged man with primary liver carcinoma and hepatitis B virus infection.

On this clonotype itself: The junction departs from germline at one end; a sequencing error may be responsible. This chain links TRBV6-5 with TRBJ2-6; no definite D call. Germline values: CDR1 MNHEY, CDR2 SVGAGI. The CDR3 spans 16 residues. CDR3 amino acids: CGSRYFTGSGTNVLTF. CDR3 DNA: TGTGGCAGCAGATACTTCACGGGCTCTGGGACCAACGTCCTGACTTTC.

As to this clonotype: Germline is not matched at one junction end, which may reflect a read error. V and J are TRBV11-2 and TRBJ2-3; tentative D call: TRBD2 (5 bases). Germline CDR1 SGHAT, CDR2 FQNNGV. CDR3 size: 15 residues. CDR3 protein: CASSLSGGPTDTQYF. The CDR3 region has the DNA TGTGCCAGCAGCTTATCGGGCGGGCCCACAGATACGCAATATTTT.

Regarding this clonotype: Lacking the conserved final phenylalanine or tryptophan, this CDR3 likely reflects a read error. The chain recombines TRBV6-6 with TRBJ1-1, with TRBD1 identical over 8 bases. The V and J ends lost 9 bases and 5 bases, in that order; junction bases with no gene match: 8. Per the germline V gene, CDR1 is MNHNY and CDR2 is SVGAGI (reference sequence). This CDR3 has 13 residues. CDR3 nucleotide sequence: TGTGCCAGTACCACAGGGGGGACTACTGAAGCTTTCATT. Its translation: CASTTGGTTEAFI.

This clonotype came up a few times. Mismatch with germline at one junction end may stem from a read error. The V and J genes are TRBV11-2 and TRBJ2-7; TRBD1 matches at 9 bases. Germline V gene lookup returns CDR1 SGHAT and CDR2 FQNNGV. The CDR3 is made up of 15 amino acids. The CDR3 loop is CASSLLWTGENEQYF. The CDR3 bases are TGTGCCAGCAGCTTACTATGGACAGGGGAGAACGAGCAATACTTC.

About this clonotype: The junction does not match germline at one end; this may be a read error. The V gene is TRBV4-1, the J gene TRBJ2-1; perhaps TRBD2 as D (6 bases). Looked up from germline, CDR1 is MGHRA and CDR2 is YSYEKL. This CDR3 has 10 residues. Here the CDR3 reads CARSAGQQFF. For the CDR3, the DNA is TGTGCCAGAAGCGCGGGGCAGCAGTTCTTC.

This clonotype has at least ten counts. The rearrangement links TRBV4-1 to TRBJ2-6, with D maybe TRBD1 (5 bases). The germline CDR1 and CDR2 sequences are MGHRA and YSYEKL. The CDR3 spans 18 residues. Trimming stripped 3 bases from V and 0 bases from J, with 15 bases between. The CDR3, as DNA: TGCGCCAGCAGCCAGGCCCGCACAGGCCGCTCTGGGGCCAACGTCCTGACTTTC. Translation: CASSQARTGRSGANVLTF.

The table lists this clonotype with a few counts. A much larger clone sits a single nucleotide away, making a read error possible. The chain joins TRBV20-1 to TRBJ2-1; tentatively, D is TRBD2 (5 bases). This CDR3 has 15 amino acids. Germline CDR1 and CDR2: DFQATT and SNEGSKA (reference sequence). CDR3 residues: CSATSGLSSYNKQFF. The CDR3 DNA is TGCAGTGCTACCTCCGGACTGAGCTCCTACAATAAGCAGTTCTTC.

The chain links TRBV5-4 to TRBJ1-2; 7 positions match TRBD1. Germline CDR1 is SGHNT and CDR2 is YYREEE (reference sequence). The CDR3 spans 14 residues. CDR3 in amino acids: CDRSEGTANYGYTF. The CDR3 region has the DNA TGTGACAGAAGCGAAGGGACAGCTAACTATGGCTACACCTTC.

This clonotype was recorded once. Since a much larger clone is just one base distant, this may be a read error. CDR3: CASSLGKVTITEAFF. The CDR3 coding sequence is TGTGCCAGCAGCTTGGGGAAGGTTACGATCACTGAAGCTTTCTTT. V gene TRBV5-6 combines with J gene TRBJ1-1; D ambiguous. CDR1 is SGHDT and CDR2 is YYEEEE in the germline V gene. The CDR3 totals 15 residues. The V end was cut by 0 bases, the J end by 4 bases, with 13 bases between.

The genes are TRBV6-1 and TRBJ2-2; TRBD2 matches at 8 bases. V was clipped by 7 bases and J by 16 bases; unmatched bases: 20. CDR1 is MNHNS and CDR2 is SASEGT in the germline V gene. There are 15 residues in the CDR3. In DNA form, the CDR3 reads TGTGCCAGCACTTCCTCGGGGACTAGAATCGGGGAGTGGTTTTTT. This codes for CASTSSGTRIGEWFF.

Comment on this clonotype: The junction and the germline gene differ at one end; a read error may be behind it. This rearrangement joins TRBV11-1 to TRBJ2-1; no firm D call. This CDR3 has 18 amino acids. Looked up from germline, CDR1 is SGHAT and CDR2 is FQDESV (reference sequence). This CDR3 reads CASSLYRSAEGSYNEQLF. CDR3 DNA sequence: TGTGCCAGCAGCTTATACCGCTCCGCGGAAGGGTCCTACAATGAGCAATTATTC.